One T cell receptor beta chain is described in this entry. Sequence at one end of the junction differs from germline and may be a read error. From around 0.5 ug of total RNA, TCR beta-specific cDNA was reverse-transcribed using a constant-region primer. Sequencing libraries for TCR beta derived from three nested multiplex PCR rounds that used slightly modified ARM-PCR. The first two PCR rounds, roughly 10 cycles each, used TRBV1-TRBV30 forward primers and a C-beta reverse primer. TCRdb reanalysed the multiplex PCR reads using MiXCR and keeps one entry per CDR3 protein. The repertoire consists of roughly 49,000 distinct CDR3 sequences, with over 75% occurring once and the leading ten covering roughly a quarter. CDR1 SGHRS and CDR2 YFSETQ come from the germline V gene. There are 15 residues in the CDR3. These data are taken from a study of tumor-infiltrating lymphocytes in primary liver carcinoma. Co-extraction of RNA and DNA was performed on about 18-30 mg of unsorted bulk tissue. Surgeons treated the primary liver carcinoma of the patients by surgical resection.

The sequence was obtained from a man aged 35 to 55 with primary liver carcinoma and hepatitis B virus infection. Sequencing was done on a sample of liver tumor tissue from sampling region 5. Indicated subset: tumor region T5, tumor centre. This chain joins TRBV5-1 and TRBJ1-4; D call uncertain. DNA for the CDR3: TGCGCCAGCAGCTTGGATGACCGACCGAATGGAAAACTGTTTTTT. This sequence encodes CASSLDDRPNGKLFF.